This T cell receptor (beta chain) was sequenced in a study of regulatory T cells in long-lasting Graves disease (dated by TCRdb to the early 2020s). A note on the overall study: Patients with newly diagnosed Graves' disease had been on antithyroid drugs for under 3 months. Patients with persistent Graves' disease were compared with patients with newly diagnosed Graves' disease using TCR sequencing and RNA sequencing of peripheral blood. The study was conducted in China and was registered as a clinical trial. A total of about 33 samples were covered by TCR sequencing, comprising approximately 13 persistent and approximately 20 newly diagnosed Graves' disease patients. General conclusions and limits of the study: Peripheral blood alone was examined, since thyroid tissue, which constituted the primary lesion, could not be accessed. Sequencing and analysis were limited to the TCR beta chain. The authors acknowledged the small sample size as a limitation that may reduce accuracy. Patients with persistent disease shared more public clonotypes (around 2,700) than newly diagnosed patients did (around 1,000). Lower TCR Shannon entropy and fewer highly expanded clones were observed in persistent Graves' disease patients than in newly diagnosed patients, which suggested clonal expansion. Persistent disease showed preferential use of TRBV28, TRBJ1-2 and TRBJ2-5, whereas newly diagnosed disease favored TRBV20-1 and TRBJ2-1.

This clonotype was counted many times. The target of this receptor is not known. Nothing much larger sits one base from this clone, and base qualities are not available. The library was built by means of multiplex PCR. These reads were obtained on an Illumina HiSeq 4000. iRepertoire HTBI primers and Arm-PCR amplification of CDR3 regions were used to construct TCR beta libraries. Before sequencing, the PCR products underwent gel purification. The paper's processing steps were these. Across samples, 60 to 80 TRBV and 14 TRBJ segments were identified and used for gene usage analysis of CDR3 amino acid clonotypes. COPE and FqMerger were used to merge the filtered high-quality paired reads into contigs. BLAST was used to align contigs to IMGT TRBV, TRBD and TRBJ reference genes, and CDR3 was defined according to IMGT. Highly expanded clones were defined as clonotypes with a frequency above 0.1%. Repertoire diversity was measured by Shannon entropy, and V-J evenness by the Gini coefficient. Clonotypes shared by more than one individual were considered public. TCRdb reanalyzed the raw reads on its own, using fastp at Q25 for trimming and MiXCR for clone calling, and kept in-frame beta chains. Identical CDR3 proteins give one entry, which carries the most common genes and DNA. TCRdb, not the authors, supplied the V and J calls. Counted in this sample were about half a million distinct CDR3 sequences; about 12% of them appeared once. The ten largest clones capture around 10% of the sample.

The time point tag for this specimen amounts to: newly diagnosed GD, antithyroid drugs for less than 3 months. For both TCR sequencing and RNA sequencing, RNA was extracted from PBMCs using TRIzol. The diagnosis of Graves' disease followed American Thyroid Association guidelines. The patients came from an endocrinology department in Xi'an, China. Each patient gave about 9.1 milliliters of peripheral blood, collected in an EDTA anticoagulant tube. Ficoll Paque Plus density gradient separation was used to isolate PBMCs, and no further T cell sorting was done. An Agilent 2100 Bioanalyzer and agarose gel were used to check RNA quality, and a NanoDrop 2000 was used to measure RNA concentration. CDR1 MGHRA and CDR2 YSYEKL were looked up in the germline V gene. Unmatched junction bases come to 12, with V trimmed by 2 bases and J by 6 bases. The CDR3, from cysteine to phenylalanine, totals 18 residues. Left in the record is the CDR3 DNA by itself, 54 bases read in frame from the first base.

The same sample was also studied in work on T cells in Graves' hyperthyroidism and ophthalmopathy. That second report states: Stable Graves' hyperthyroidism was defined as no progression to ophthalmopathy during 18 months of follow-up. Hyperthyroidism patients were newly diagnosed, had a disease duration of under 2 months, and were aged 18 to 65 years. Exclusion was applied to patients with uncontrolled infections, other autoimmune diseases, pregnancy or lactation. Diagnoses relied on clinical symptoms, serum thyroxine and TRAb, thyroid ultrasound and orbital computed tomography. The first round of RT-PCR for the TCR CDR3 was performed with the HTBI primer set and the Qiagen OneStep RT-PCR kit. Most expanded thyroid clonotypes (frequency above 0.001) were also detected in blood, suggesting blood repertoires may reflect thyroid immune responses. A model built on a 13 V-J signature distinguished ophthalmopathy from stable hyperthyroidism, reaching roughly 88% sensitivity and about 81% specificity in cross-validation and 80%/75% in testing. In validation, the model predicted progression to ophthalmopathy with 55% to 71% sensitivity and roughly 75% specificity, a median of approximately 6.7 months before onset. TCR V-J signatures able to tell the groups apart were searched for in a discovery cohort of more than 90 patients, of whom over 40 had Graves' ophthalmopathy and roughly 57 had stable Graves' hyperthyroidism. Whether ophthalmopathy could be predicted prospectively was tested in an independent validation cohort made up of roughly 19 hyperthyroidism patients plus 17 patients who later progressed to ophthalmopathy. The 75 to 100 discovery patients were divided at random into training and test sets in a 7:3 ratio. In about six Graves' hyperthyroidism patients, the study also compared T-cell repertoires from thyroid tissue with T-cell repertoires from blood. Once sampling was done, hyperthyroidism patients were given methimazole at a starting dose of 30 mg daily, whereas ophthalmopathy patients were given high-dose intravenous methylprednisolone. The libraries were constructed in a second round of multiplex PCR and then size-selected and purified. The libraries were sequenced on an Illumina HiSeq2000 using paired-end 100 bp reads. Raw data were processed with SOAPnuke, discarding reads with adapters, uncalled bases, mean Phred below 15, or no exact constant-primer or identifier match. COPE v1.2.5 was used to merge the high-quality paired reads, and each unique nucleotide sequence was defined as a clonotype. MiTCR v1.1 was used to align clonotypes to the IMGT TRBV, TRBD and TRBJ reference segments. The analysis included only V-J combinations with a frequency above 0.0001, which together covered around 99% of the repertoires. A TCS score was defined as the ratio between F50 (clonal expansion) and ExV (chaos), using BLOSUM62-based TCRdist between CDR3 peptides within each V-J. Welch's t-statistics and random forest reduced around 510 V-J features to 13, which were used in a naive Bayes classifier (R e1071). Sample size was not statistically predetermined, and blinding of investigators to group allocation was not performed. The paper describes TCR Vbeta CDR3 sequencing of 140 or so peripheral blood samples, made up of fewer than 50 ophthalmopathy patients, roughly 75 hyperthyroidism patients and 17 progressor patients.

The receptor was isolated from a woman aged 25 to 45 with Graves disease. Donor details come from another sample of the same person, matched by shared clones. The chain couples TRBV4-1 to TRBJ2-4; the junction holds 11 bases that match TRBD2. The sequenced sample was peripheral blood mononuclear cells (PBMCs), obtained at new diagnosis, from a patient treated with antithyroid drugs. The CDR3 reads CASSQTIAGGPRSNIQYF. The DNA is TGCGCCAGCAGCCAAACTATAGCGGGAGGGCCTAGGTCAAACATTCAGTACTTC.